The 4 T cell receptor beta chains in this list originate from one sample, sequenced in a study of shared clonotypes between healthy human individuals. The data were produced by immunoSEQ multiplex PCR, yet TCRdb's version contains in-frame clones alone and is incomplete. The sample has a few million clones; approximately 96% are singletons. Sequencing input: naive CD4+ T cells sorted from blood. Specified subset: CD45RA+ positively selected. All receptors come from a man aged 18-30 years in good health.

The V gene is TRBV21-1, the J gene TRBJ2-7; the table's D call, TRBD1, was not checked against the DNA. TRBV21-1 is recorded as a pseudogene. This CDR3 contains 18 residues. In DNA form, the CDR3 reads TGTGCCAGCAGCAAGGTAGGGACAGGGGGCCGCGAGCCCTACGAGCAGTACTTC. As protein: CASSKVGTGGREPYEQYF.

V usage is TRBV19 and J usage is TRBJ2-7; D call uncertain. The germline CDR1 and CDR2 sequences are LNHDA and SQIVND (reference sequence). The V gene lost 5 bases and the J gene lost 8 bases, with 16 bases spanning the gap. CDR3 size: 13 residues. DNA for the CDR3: TGTGCCAGTAGTCCCGGCGGTGGCTCCCAGCAGTACTTC. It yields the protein CASSPGGGSQQYF. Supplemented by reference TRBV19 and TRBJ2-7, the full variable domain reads DGGITQSPKYLFRKEGQNVTLSCEQNLNHDAMYWYRQDPGQGLRLIYYSQIVNDFQKGDIAEGYSVSREKKESFPLTVTSAQKNPTAFYLCASSPGGGSQQYFGPGTRLTVT.

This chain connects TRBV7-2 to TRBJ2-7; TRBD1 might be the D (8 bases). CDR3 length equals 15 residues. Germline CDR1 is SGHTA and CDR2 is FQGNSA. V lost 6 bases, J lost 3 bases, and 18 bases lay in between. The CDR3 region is CASSSGQGGYYEQYF. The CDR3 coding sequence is TGTGCCAGCAGTTCAGGACAGGGAGGGTACTACGAGCAGTACTTC.

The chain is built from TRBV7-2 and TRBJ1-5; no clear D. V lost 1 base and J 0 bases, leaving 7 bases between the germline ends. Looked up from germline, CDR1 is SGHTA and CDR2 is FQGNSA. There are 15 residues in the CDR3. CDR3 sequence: CASSLGDYSNQPQHF. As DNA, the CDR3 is TGTGCCAGCAGCTTAGGAGACTATAGCAATCAGCCCCAGCATTTT. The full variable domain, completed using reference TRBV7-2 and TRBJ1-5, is GAGVSQSPSNKVTEKGKDVELRCDPISGHTALYWYRQSLGQGLEFLIYFQGNSAPDKSGLPSDRFSAERTGGSVSTLTIQRTQQEDSAVYLCASSLGDYSNQPQHFGDGTRLSIL.